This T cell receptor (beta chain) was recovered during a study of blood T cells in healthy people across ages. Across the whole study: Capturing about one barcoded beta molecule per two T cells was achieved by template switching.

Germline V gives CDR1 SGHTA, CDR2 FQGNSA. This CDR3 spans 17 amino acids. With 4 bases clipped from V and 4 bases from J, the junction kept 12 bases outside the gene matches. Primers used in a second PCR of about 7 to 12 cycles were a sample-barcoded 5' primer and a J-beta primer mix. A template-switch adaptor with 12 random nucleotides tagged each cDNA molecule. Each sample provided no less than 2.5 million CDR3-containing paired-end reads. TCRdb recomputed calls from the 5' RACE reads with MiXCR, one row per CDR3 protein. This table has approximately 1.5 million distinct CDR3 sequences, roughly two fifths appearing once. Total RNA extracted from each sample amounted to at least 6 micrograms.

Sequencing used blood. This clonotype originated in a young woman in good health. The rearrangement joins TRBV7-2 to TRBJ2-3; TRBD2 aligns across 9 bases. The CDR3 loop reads CASSSGSGRRLADTQYF. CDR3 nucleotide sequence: TGTGCCAGCAGCTCAGGCAGCGGGAGGAGGTTGGCAGATACGCAGTATTTT. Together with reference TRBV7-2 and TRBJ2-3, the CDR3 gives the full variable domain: GAGVSQSPSNKVTEKGKDVELRCDPISGHTALYWYRQSLGQGLEFLIYFQGNSAPDKSGLPSDRFSAERTGGSVSTLTIQRTQQEDSAVYLCASSSGSGRRLADTQYFGPGTRLTVL.